This record concerns one T cell receptor (beta chain) sequence. This CDR3 is built from 15 residues. CDR1 and CDR2 (germline): SEHNR, FQNEAQ (reference sequence). Trimming shortened V by 3 bases and J by 0 bases, and 11 bases separated the two germline ends. The sample belongs to a study of control samples from healthy donors and cancer patients. TCRdb keeps only in-frame clones here, not all; method: immunoSEQ multiplex PCR. The sample shows over 150,000 clones, more than 85% of them seen only once. This receptor was taken from a woman aged 40 to 50 in good health. The V gene is TRBV7-9, the J gene TRBJ1-1; D not resolved. The sample comprised blood. CDR3 in DNA: TGTGCCAGCAGCTTTATATTAGGGATGAACACTGAAGCTTTCTTT. Its translation: CASSFILGMNTEAFF.